The present T cell receptor (beta chain) was sequenced within a study of cytomegalovirus exposure and HLA in healthy donors. Across the study: A previous analysis identified around 120 million unique TCR beta sequences derived from approximately 190 million T cells.

This clone was counted between two and nine times. Primers included in the PCR were 60 Vbeta and 13 Jbeta primers. Under the authors' procedure: Later analysis identified some 88 million unique TCR beta chains, around 10 million shared. Libraries were prepared by immunoSEQ multiplex PCR; TCRdb keeps only in-frame clonotypes and omits some of them. The D gene and trimming were derived from the DNA, and the V and J assignments and clone size from that table. The sample includes under 200,000 clones, around 80% of them seen just once. V was cut by 3 bases and J by 7 bases, with 15 bases left in between. There are 15 residues in the CDR3. Germline CDR1 and CDR2: LGHNA and YSLEER.

This sequence was found in a woman between 45 and 60 years old in good health and CMV-seronegative. V gene TRBV4-3 combines with J gene TRBJ2-2; perhaps TRBD2 as D (5 bases). Sequenced input: PBMCs. The CDR3 DNA reads as TGCGCCAGCAGCCAGACTACCCCGTCCCTCGGGGAGCTGTTTTTT. Translating it yields CASSQTTPSLGELFF.